This TCR beta chain was documented in a study of post-analysis software for immune sequencing data. Whole-study context: Clinical courses comprised relapsing-remitting, secondary progressive and progressive-relapsing multiple sclerosis. Study-wide points: Controls had significantly higher normalized Chao1 diversity than multiple sclerosis patients. Relative to controls, patients had five TRBV segments at higher frequency, with TRBV5-6, TRBV5-1 and TRBV20-1 among these. Strong same-batch co-clustering of samples appeared with F measure clustering.

As for this clonotype: Antigen unknown.

V was trimmed by 1 base and J by 0 bases, leaving 6 bases between them. This CDR3 comprises 14 residues. The germline V gene encodes CDR1 LNHNV and CDR2 YYDKDF (reference sequence). Built from TCR beta cDNA, the libraries had unique molecular identifiers in them. TCRdb reanalysed the PCR reads using MiXCR and keeps one entry per CDR3 protein. This sample yields more than 500,000 distinct CDR3 sequences, of which 30% to 40% are seen a single time; around 5.9% belongs to the top ten. The material sequenced was blood. The TCR comes from a girl younger than 18 with multiple sclerosis. This rearrangement joins TRBV15 to TRBJ1-1; D gene unclear. In nucleotides, the CDR3 is TGTGCCACCAGCAGAGCGCAGGTGAACACTGAAGCTTTCTTT. Protein product: CATSRAQVNTEAFF.